The 17 T cell receptor beta chains presented below share a single source sample, sequenced in a study of blood T cells in healthy people across ages. A second PCR, run for about 7 to 11 cycles, used a sample-barcoded 5' primer plus a J-beta primer mix. In TCRdb, the 5' RACE reads were re-called with MiXCR into one record per CDR3 protein. This sample yields more than 1,400,000 distinct CDR3 sequences, of which around 42% are seen a single time; 6.5% to 10% belongs to the top ten. The sequencing sample was made of blood. These receptors all come from a woman between 18 and 30 years old in good health.

This chain joins TRBV6-5 and TRBJ2-1, with D possibly matching TRBD1 (6 bases). Germline loops: CDR1 MNHEY, CDR2 SVGAGI. This CDR3 is built from 16 residues. Between the trimmed V and J ends, which lost 2 bases and 3 bases, there was a span of 14 bases. CDR3 loop: CASSYNRDTDYNEQFF. As DNA, the CDR3 is TGTGCCAGCAGTTACAACCGGGACACTGACTACAATGAGCAGTTCTTC.

This clonotype was counted once. The chain uses TRBV7-3 and TRBJ2-3; D is possibly TRBD2 (5 bases). This CDR3 is built from 16 residues. CDR1 is SGHTA and CDR2 is FQGTGA in the germline V gene. Trimming pared 5 bases from V and 0 bases from J, leaving 15 bases between. The CDR3 protein is CASSPRRTFSTDTQYF. In nucleotides, the CDR3 is TGTGCCAGCAGCCCCCGGAGGACTTTTAGCACAGATACGCAGTATTTT.

This clonotype was picked up a small number of times. The chain is built from TRBV5-1 and TRBJ1-1; no firm D call. Germline CDR1 is SGHRS and CDR2 is YFSETQ. The CDR3 has 13 amino acids. The V gene lost 4 bases and the J gene lost 4 bases, with 11 bases spanning the gap. In nucleotides, the CDR3 is TGCGCCAGCAGCATCCAATACGGCACTGAAGCTTTCTTT. This gives the protein CASSIQYGTEAFF. The full variable domain, rest sourced from reference TRBV5-1 and TRBJ1-1, is KAGVTQTPRYLIKTRGQQVTLSCSPISGHRSVSWYQQTPGQGLQFLFEYFSETQRNKGNFPGRFSGRQFSNSRSEMNVSTLELGDSALYLCASSIQYGTEAFFGQGTRLTVV.

This chain joins TRBV20-1 and TRBJ2-5, with 8 bases identical to TRBD1. There are 15 residues in the CDR3. Germline V gene lookup returns CDR1 DFQATT and CDR2 SNEGSKA (reference sequence). The V gene end was trimmed by 2 bases and the J gene end by 5 bases; junction bases not matched to a gene: 10. The CDR3 sequence: CSARIFGQGIETQYF. Here the CDR3 DNA reads TGCAGTGCTAGAATTTTTGGACAGGGAATTGAGACCCAGTACTTC.

This clonotype was seen only a few times. The chain joins TRBV6-6 to TRBJ2-1; unclear D gene. The V end lost 7 bases, the J end lost 3 bases, and 13 bases lay between the germline ends. The CDR3 is made up of 14 amino acids. CDR1 is MNHNY and CDR2 is SVGAGI in the germline V gene (reference sequence). The chain's CDR3 is CASIKGPDYNEQFF. CDR3 sequence (DNA): TGTGCCAGCATAAAAGGGCCTGACTACAATGAGCAGTTCTTC.

This clonotype was counted ten times or more. This chain's CDR3 is CASSRYNEQFF. CDR3 sequence (DNA): TGTGCCAGCAGCCGTTACAATGAGCAGTTCTTC. This chain connects TRBV6-2 or TRBV6-3 to TRBJ2-1, with D hard to call. Trimming took off 6 bases at V and 4 bases at J, with 4 bases between the two ends. CDR3 length: 11 residues. Germline V gene sequence: CDR1 MNHEY, CDR2 SVGEGT.

The chain joins TRBV12-5 to TRBJ1-1; no definite D call. This CDR3 region has 12 residues. V was shortened by 7 bases and J by 3 bases, with 9 bases between the two germline ends. The germline gives CDR1 LGHNT, CDR2 FRNRAP. CDR3 sequence: CASALEDTEAFF. The CDR3 nucleotides are TGTGCTAGTGCCCTAGAGGACACTGAAGCTTTCTTT.

The chain couples TRBV27 to TRBJ2-5, with 12 bases identical to TRBD2. Trimming cost V 5 bases and J 4 bases; bases outside gene matches: 17. The CDR3 extends over 19 amino acids. The germline gives CDR1 MNHEY, CDR2 SMNVEV (reference sequence). The CDR3 loop reads CASSPFATSGSFSSETQYF. The DNA for the CDR3 is TGTGCCAGCAGTCCTTTCGCGACTAGCGGGAGTTTTAGTTCAGAGACCCAGTACTTC.

The J gene is TRBJ2-1, the V gene TRBV20-1, with TRBD2 identical over 10 bases. CDR1 DFQATT and CDR2 SNEGSKA come from the germline V gene (reference sequence). The J segment lost 4 bases and the V segment lost 6 bases, leaving 12 bases of the junction unmatched. The CDR3 length is 16 residues. The CDR3 sequence: CSAGVVGTSVYNEQFF. CDR3 nucleotide sequence: TGCAGTGCAGGCGTGGTCGGGACTAGCGTATACAATGAGCAGTTCTTC.

The gene calls are TRBV18 and TRBJ2-1, with no clear D. The ends were cut back, 3 bases at V and 13 bases at J, with 19 bases in the middle. This CDR3 is built from 14 residues. Germline lookup yields CDR1 KGHSH and CDR2 LQKENI. The CDR3 spells CASSPTTHRETQFF. The CDR3 bases are TGTGCCAGCTCACCGACGACCCATAGAGAGACCCAGTTCTTC.

The chain links TRBV5-1 to TRBJ2-3; TRBD2 agrees at 9 bases. The V segment lost 1 base and the J segment 2 bases; nucleotides outside the gene matches: 5. This CDR3 has 16 residues. Germline CDR1 SGHRS, CDR2 YFSETQ. The chain's CDR3 is CASSLRLAETTDTQYF. The CDR3 DNA reads TGCGCCAGCAGCTTGCGACTAGCGGAGACCACAGATACGCAGTATTTT.

This clonotype was seen more than once but under ten times. This chain uses TRBV12-3 or TRBV12-4 with TRBJ2-7, with no clear D. With 5 bases removed from V and 7 bases from J, the gap between germline ends came to 12 bases. The CDR3 covers 12 residues. In nucleotides, the CDR3 is TGTGCCAGCAGTGAAGTCAACGCGGAGCAGTACTTC. It encodes CASSEVNAEQYF.

This rearrangement joins TRBV10-3 to TRBJ2-2; D ambiguous. Trimming left V 4 bases short and J 6 bases short, with 18 bases between. The CDR3 consists of 16 residues. Germline-derived CDR1 and CDR2 are ENHRY and SYGVKD. The CDR3 coding sequence is TGTGCCATCAGTGTGCCCTCCGCCAAGGATCCCGGGGAGCTGTTTTTT. Translation gives CAISVPSAKDPGELFF.

This clonotype was counted only a few times. The chain couples TRBV28 to TRBJ2-3; TRBD2 matches at 10 bases. Germline V gene data show CDR1 as MDHEN and CDR2 as SYDVKM. V shed 4 bases, J shed 4 bases, and the junction held 17 bases outside the gene matches. The CDR3 extends over 19 amino acids. This chain's CDR3 is CASSSPRRTSGWGPDTQYF. CDR3 in DNA: TGTGCCAGCAGTTCCCCTCGCCGGACTAGCGGTTGGGGGCCAGATACGCAGTATTTT.

The CDR3 coding sequence is TGTGCCAGCAGAACAGTTACGGGAGGCACTGAAGCTTTCTTT. As protein: CASRTVTGGTEAFF. The rearrangement joins TRBV12-3 or TRBV12-4 to TRBJ1-1, with D unclear. This CDR3 spans 14 amino acids. V was shortened by 6 bases and J by 4 bases, with 15 bases between the two germline ends.

This chain connects TRBV5-1 to TRBJ2-1; perhaps TRBD2 as D (6 bases). The germline gives CDR1 SGHRS, CDR2 YFSETQ. V was trimmed by 7 bases and J by 6 bases, leaving 20 bases between them. This CDR3 is 15 amino acids long. CDR3 in DNA: TGCGCCAGCCACGAAACGGGACTTCTCTCCAATGAGCAGTTCTTC. It yields the protein CASHETGLLSNEQFF.

This clonotype was counted a few times. The chain combines TRBV12-3 or TRBV12-4 with TRBJ1-6; D remains ambiguous. This CDR3 is 15 amino acids long. The V and J ends lost 7 bases and 6 bases respectively, with 16 bases between them. CDR3: CASTRSGGSNSPLHF. CDR3 nucleotide sequence: TGTGCCAGCACCCGATCGGGAGGGAGTAATTCACCCCTCCACTTT.